The next 18 T cell receptor beta chains were all read from a single sample in a study of stem cell transplantation in POMP-related autoinflammatory disease. Profiling relied on immunoSEQ multiplex PCR, and the TCRdb table lists in-frame clones only, not all of them. The sample shows around 1,300 clones, more than 60% of them seen only once. Sequencing input: CD8+ T cells from PBMCs. These receptors were obtained from a human donor in good health.

V usage is TRBV30 and J usage is TRBJ2-5; D is possibly TRBD1 (5 bases). The ends were cut back, 3 bases at V and 5 bases at J, with 16 bases in the middle. CDR1 is GTSNPN, CDR2 SVGIG, per germline (reference sequence). The CDR3 has 14 amino acids. The CDR3 reads CAWRNLAGWETQYF. CDR3 nucleotides: TGTGCCTGGAGGAATTTGGCAGGGTGGGAGACCCAGTACTTC.

The chain recombines TRBV2 with TRBJ2-5; D perhaps matches TRBD2 (5 bases). The DNA end favors TRBJ2-7, so the J call may be wrong. The CDR3 runs to 14 residues. The V gene's germline CDR1 is SNHLY and CDR2 FYNNEI. The CDR3 protein is CASSETGFTYEQYF. Here the CDR3 DNA reads TGTGCCAGCAGTGAAACGGGATTTACCTACGAGCAGTACTTC.

This chain links TRBV4-3 with TRBJ2-3; perhaps TRBD1 as D (5 bases). With 0 bases removed from V and 2 bases from J, the gap between germline ends came to 12 bases. Germline V lookup: CDR1 LGHNA, CDR2 YSLEER. The CDR3 runs to 16 residues. The CDR3 nucleotides are TGCGCCAGCAGCCAAGATAGGGGCAGAGCCACAGATACGCAGTATTTT. Translation gives CASSQDRGRATDTQYF.

This chain joins TRBV5-4 and TRBJ2-1, with 7 bases fitting TRBD2. Germline-derived CDR1 and CDR2 are SGHNT and YYREEE (reference sequence). The CDR3 has 16 amino acids. V shed 0 bases, J shed 5 bases, and the junction held 8 bases outside the gene matches. The CDR3, as DNA: TGTGCCAGCAGCTTGGAAGGGGCGGGGGTACACAATGAGCAGTTCTTC. Amino acid sequence: CASSLEGAGVHNEQFF. Supplemented by reference TRBV5-4 and TRBJ2-1, the full variable domain reads ETGVTQSPTHLIKTRGQQVTLRCSSQSGHNTVSWYQQALGQGPQFIFQYYREEENGRGNFPPRFSGLQFPNYSSELNVNALELDDSALYLCASSLEGAGVHNEQFFGPGTRLTVL.

This chain joins TRBV4-3 and TRBJ2-7, with D possibly being TRBD1 (5 bases). The CDR3 contains 16 residues. Trimming pared 0 bases from V and 0 bases from J, leaving 12 bases between. Germline loops: CDR1 LGHNA, CDR2 YSLEER. CDR3 bases: TGCGCCAGCAGCCAAGATTGGGGTCAGGGCTCCTACGAGCAGTACTTC. Translating it yields CASSQDWGQGSYEQYF.

In the case of this clone: The junction does not match germline at one end; this may be a read error. The chain employs TRBV7-9 and TRBJ1-4; the D is unclear. This CDR3 region has 11 residues. Germline CDR1 and CDR2: SEHNR and FQNEAQ (reference sequence). Written as DNA, the CDR3 is TGTGCCAGCAGCTTATCGGTGTCTGTGGTTTTT. As protein: CASSLSVSVVF.

The chain is built from TRBV27 and TRBJ2-1; 9 nucleotides match TRBD2. Trimming took 0 bases from V and 10 from J; bases not matched to a gene: 7. The CDR3 totals 15 residues. Germline loops: CDR1 MNHEY, CDR2 SMNVEV (reference sequence). The CDR3 DNA follows: TGTGCCAGCAGTTTATCGTTCGCGGGGGGGCTCGAGCAGTTCTTC. This gives the protein CASSLSFAGGLEQFF.

CDR3 protein: CASSLVNWGYGYTF. The CDR3 nucleotides read TGTGCCAGCAGCTTAGTCAACTGGGGGTATGGCTACACCTTC. V is TRBV11-2 and J is TRBJ1-2, with D possibly TRBD1 on 5 matching bases. Trimming cost V 1 base and J 5 bases, with 11 bases left between them. Germline CDR1 and CDR2: SGHAT and FQNNGV. The CDR3 consists of 14 residues.

The rearrangement uses TRBV4-2 and TRBJ2-7; 9 bases are a match to TRBD2. Trimming removed 2 bases from V and 3 bases from J; junction bases left unmatched: 5. Germline-derived CDR1 and CDR2 are LGHNA and YNFKEQ. This CDR3 is 15 amino acids long. CDR3: CASSQSLAGSYEQYF. The CDR3, as DNA: TGTGCCAGCAGCCAATCGCTAGCGGGGAGCTACGAGCAGTACTTC.

This clone has a single count. V is TRBV6-5 and J is TRBJ1-2, with TRBD1 identical over 9 bases. J gave up 4 bases and V 4 bases, and 10 bases lay outside the gene matches. The CDR3 is 16 amino acids. Germline CDR1 MNHEY, CDR2 SVGAGI. In DNA, the CDR3 is TGTGCCAGCAGTTCCCCGGCGGGACAGGGACTCTATGGCTACACCTTC. Its protein product is CASSSPAGQGLYGYTF.

The chain has TRBV4-1 and TRBJ1-1; D not resolved. Germline V gene sequence: CDR1 MGHRA, CDR2 YSYEKL. The ends were cut back, 1 base at V and 3 bases at J, with 9 bases in the middle. The CDR3 consists of 14 residues. CDR3 sequence: CASSQVLVDTEAFF. The CDR3 bases are TGCGCCAGCAGCCAAGTCTTGGTGGACACTGAAGCTTTCTTT.

The chain is built from TRBV7-2 and TRBJ2-3, with D unclear. The CDR3 has 14 amino acids. Trimming took 2 bases from V and 5 from J, leaving 11 bases between them. Germline CDR1 reads SGHTA; CDR2 reads FQGNSA. The CDR3 here is CASSLSVLVDTQYF. The DNA of the CDR3 is TGTGCCAGCAGCTTAAGCGTGCTCGTAGATACGCAGTATTTT.

V gene TRBV4-3 combines with J gene TRBJ2-1, with 9 bases matching TRBD2. CDR3 length equals 17 residues. The germline V gene has CDR1 LGHNA and CDR2 YSLEER. The V segment lost 0 bases and the J segment 4 bases; nucleotides outside the gene matches: 7. In nucleotides, the CDR3 is TGCGCCAGCAGCCAAGAAAATAGCGGGGGTTGGTACAATGAGCAGTTCTTC. It is translated as CASSQENSGGWYNEQFF.

The genes are TRBV11-2 and TRBJ2-3; 7 bases are a match to TRBD1. The CDR3 is 15 amino acids. The germline V gene has CDR1 SGHAT and CDR2 FQNNGV. The V and J ends lost 6 bases and 3 bases, in that order; junction bases with no gene match: 9. The CDR3 spells CASSYKGGGTDTQYF. The CDR3 DNA is TGTGCCAGCAGTTACAAAGGGGGCGGGACAGATACGCAGTATTTT.

CDR3 bases: TGTGCCAGCAGCTTTGGGACTAGCGGAAGAGAGACCCAGTACTTC. It is translated as CASSFGTSGRETQYF. The genes are TRBV9 and TRBJ2-5; 11 bases fit TRBD2. CDR3 length: 15 amino acids. V shed 4 bases and J 4 bases; nucleotides not matched to a gene: 6. Germline V lookup: CDR1 SGDLS, CDR2 YYNGEE.

The chain carries TRBV7-9 and TRBJ2-5; a weak D match, TRBD1 (6 bases). V shed 4 bases and J shed 5 bases, with 17 bases lying between them. Germline assignment: CDR1 SEHNR and CDR2 FQNEAQ (reference sequence). The CDR3 sequence is 15 residues long. CDR3: CASSSRGIGSETQYF. In DNA form, the CDR3 reads TGTGCCAGCAGCTCTAGGGGGATAGGGTCCGAGACCCAGTACTTC. Combining the CDR3 with reference TRBV7-9 and TRBJ2-5 gives the whole variable domain DTGVSQNPRHKITKRGQNVTFRCDPISEHNRLYWYRQTLGQGPEFLTYFQNEAQLEKSRLLSDRFSAERPKGSFSTLEIQRTEQGDSAMYLCASSSRGIGSETQYFGPGTRLLVL.

The genes are TRBV14 and TRBJ2-7; TRBD2 matches 7 bases. The CDR3 consists of 17 residues. V shed 4 bases and J 5 bases; nucleotides not matched to a gene: 17. Per the germline V gene, CDR1 is SGHDN and CDR2 is FVKESK. CDR3 nucleotide sequence: TGTGCCAGCAGCCCCACCGAAGTGACCGGGAGGTATGACGAGCAGTACTTC. Encoded protein: CASSPTEVTGRYDEQYF.

The chain employs TRBV13 and TRBJ2-3, with D unclear. V lost 5 bases and J lost 6, with 12 bases in between. This CDR3 is built from 13 residues. Germline CDR1 is PRHDT and CDR2 is FYEKMQ (reference sequence). CDR3 protein: CASSPGRGDTQYF. In DNA, the CDR3 is TGTGCCAGCAGCCCCGGCCGCGGTGATACGCAGTATTTT.